A selection of T cell receptor beta chains follows, all from one sample in a study of blood T cell repertoires in COVID-19. The protocol was immunoSEQ multiplex PCR, while the TCRdb copy is restricted to in-frame clones and leaves out a portion. The table has under 200,000 clones, approximately 91% seen once. Sequenced: PBMCs or T cells enriched from blood (not recorded which). Source of these receptors: a woman under 30 who had recovered from COVID-19. CDR3s include the opening cysteine and the closing phenylalanine or tryptophan. The D gene is left open where the match is weak.

CASSPPRGGQETQYF,TGTGCCAGCTCACCGCCGCGGGGCGGGCAAGAGACCCAGTACTTC,TRBJ2-5,.,TRBV18
CASSQKSGSGFGTDTQYF,TGCGCCAGCAGCCAAAAGAGCGGGAGTGGGTTCGGCACAGATACGCAGTATTTT,TRBJ2-3,TRBD2,TRBV4-1
CASSPGLNTEAFF,TGCGCCAGCAGCCCTGGGCTGAACACTGAAGCTTTCTTT,TRBJ1-1,.,TRBV5-1
CASSPYPTGDYGYTF,TGTGCCAGCAGCCCCTACCCGACAGGGGACTATGGCTACACCTTC,TRBJ1-2,TRBD1,TRBV3-1/TRBV3-2
CASSTRLAASTDTQYF,TGTGCCAGCAGCACCCGACTAGCGGCTAGCACAGATACGCAGTATTTT,TRBJ2-3,TRBD2,TRBV7-3
CASSQQGLQVTQHF,TGTGCCAGCAGTCAACAGGGGCTCCAGGTGACCCAGCATTTT,TRBJ1-5,TRBD1,TRBV11-3
CASSRTSGRAVFSGELFF,TGCGCCAGCAGCCGGACTAGCGGGAGGGCTGTGTTCAGCGGGGAGCTGTTTTTT,TRBJ2-2,TRBD2,TRBV5-1
CASSQGPYNEQFF,TGTGCCAGCAGCCAAGGGCCCTACAATGAGCAGTTCTTC,TRBJ2-1,.,TRBV4-2
CASSYYGTRGSTQYF,TGTGCCAGCAGTTATTACGGGACTAGGGGGTCGACCCAGTACTTC,TRBJ2-5,TRBD2,TRBV6-5
CASSWGLLSYNEQFF,TGCGCCAGCAGCTGGGGACTCCTCTCCTACAATGAGCAGTTCTTC,TRBJ2-1,.,TRBV5-1
CASSQQPSVKTQYF,TGTGCCAGCAGCCAACAGCCTTCGGTGAAGACCCAGTACTTC,TRBJ2-5,.,TRBV11-2
CASSSVRDRGQQPQHF,TGTGCCAGCAGTTCAGTCCGGGACAGGGGCCAACAGCCCCAGCATTTT,TRBJ1-5,TRBD1,TRBV28
CASSEDRLTYEQYF,TGTGCCAGCAGTGAAGACAGGCTTACCTACGAGCAGTACTTC,TRBJ2-7,.,TRBV2
CASSLGQGNTDTQYF,TGTGCCAGCAGCCTAGGACAGGGGAACACAGATACGCAGTATTTT,TRBJ2-3,TRBD1,TRBV28
CASSRSYQETQYF,TGTGCCAGCAGCCGTTCGTACCAAGAGACCCAGTACTTC,TRBJ2-5,.,TRBV11-3
CASSIRTGSNYGYTF,TGTGCCAGTAGTATAAGGACAGGTAGTAACTATGGCTACACCTTC,TRBJ1-2,TRBD1,TRBV19
CASSESRSTQYF,TGTGCCAGCAGTGAATCGAGGTCTACGCAGTATTTT,TRBJ2-3,.,TRBV2
CASSSRQGFPHEQYF,TGTGCCAGCAGTTCCCGTCAGGGGTTTCCCCACGAGCAGTACTTC,TRBJ2-7,.,TRBV28
CASSSPGPSHEQFF,TGTGCCAGCAGCTCGCCAGGGCCCTCCCATGAGCAGTTCTTC,TRBJ2-1,.,TRBV5-4
CASSLWRRADTEAFF,TGTGCCAGCAGCTTATGGCGCAGGGCGGACACTGAAGCTTTCTTT,TRBJ1-1,.,TRBV7-3
CASSQVTGGLYEQYF,TGCGCCAGCAGCCAAGTGACGGGGGGGCTCTACGAGCAGTACTTC,TRBJ2-7,TRBD2,TRBV4-1
CASSVKGGLAGDDEQYF,TGTGCCAGCAGCGTAAAAGGCGGACTAGCGGGAGATGATGAGCAGTACTTC,TRBJ2-7,TRBD2,TRBV9